The 19 T cell receptor beta chains given below trace back to one sample, sequenced in a study of CD8+CD57+ T cells in acquired aplastic anemia. Genomic DNA provided the template from which TCR beta VDJ and CDR3 profiles were obtained. TCRdb processed the reads anew with MiXCR; each CDR3 protein has one entry. The sample has some 160,000 distinct CDR3 sequences, less than 50% seen once. Patients chosen for sequencing had CD8+CD57+ cells that had expanded, as shown by flow cytometry. Sequencing was performed on sorted CD4+, CD8+, or CD8+CD57+ T cells (not recorded which) from PBMCs. The receptors here all came from a human donor with aplastic anemia.

In its sample, this clonotype was seen many times. The V gene is TRBV6-1, the J gene TRBJ2-7; 7 positions match TRBD1. CDR3 length: 14 amino acids. J lost 4 bases, V lost 5 bases, and 8 bases had no gene match. Germline values: CDR1 MNHNS, CDR2 SASEGT. The CDR3: CASSTRDRSYEQYV. CDR3 in DNA: TGTGCCAGCAGTACCCGGGACAGATCTTACGAGCAGTACGTC.

This clonotype showed up many times. The J gene is TRBJ1-1, the V gene TRBV11-2; the D gene is possibly TRBD1 (5 bases). This CDR3 has 12 residues. CDR1 SGHAT and CDR2 FQNNGV come from the germline V gene. The ends were cut back, 0 bases at V and 8 bases at J, with 7 bases in the middle. CDR3 sequence (DNA): TGTGCCAGCAGCTTAGAGGCAGGGGAAGCTTTCTTT. This gives the protein CASSLEAGEAFF.

CDR3 DNA: TGTGCCAGCACCCCGAGGCGGGGGGCAGAGACCCAGTACTTC. It is translated as CASTPRRGAETQYF. This chain connects TRBV2 to TRBJ2-5, with 8 bases aligning to TRBD2. V shed 7 bases and J 4 bases; nucleotides not matched to a gene: 8. The CDR3 length is 14 residues. CDR1 is SNHLY, CDR2 FYNNEI, per germline.

This chain uses TRBV7-2 with TRBJ1-2, with TRBD1 identical over 7 bases. Germline values: CDR1 SGHTA, CDR2 FQGNSA. There are 14 residues in the CDR3. V gave up 5 bases and J gave up 7 bases; unmatched junction bases: 10. CDR3 nucleotide sequence: TGTGCCAGCAGCCCTGACAGGGACTTCGGTGGCTACACCTTC. It translates to CASSPDRDFGGYTF.

This clonotype occurred many times. V usage is TRBV6-5 and J usage is TRBJ1-1; TRBD1 matches 12 bases. The germline gives CDR1 MNHEY, CDR2 SVGAGI. The CDR3 contains 16 residues. V gave up 2 bases and J gave up 4 bases; unmatched junction bases: 5. The CDR3 region has the DNA TGTGCCAGCAGTTACGGGACAGGGGGCGTCGGCACTGAAGCTTTCTTT. Amino acid sequence: CASSYGTGGVGTEAFF.

This rearrangement joins TRBV7-2 to TRBJ1-3, with unresolved D. The V and J ends lost 2 bases and 3 bases respectively, with 8 bases between them. The CDR3 is 14 residues long. The germline gives CDR1 SGHTA, CDR2 FQGNSA. CDR3 loop: CASSLSSRGNTIYF. The DNA for the CDR3 is TGTGCCAGCAGCTTAAGTTCCCGTGGAAACACCATATATTTT.

The rearrangement uses TRBV7-2 and TRBJ2-7, with D maybe TRBD1 (5 bases). CDR1 and CDR2 (germline): SGHTA, FQGNSA. V lost 5 bases and J lost 2, with 13 bases in between. The CDR3 is 14 residues long. The DNA for the CDR3 is TGTGCCAGCAGCCCTCGGACAATGCCCTACGAGCAGTACTTC. Translated: CASSPRTMPYEQYF. The entire variable domain, with the rest obtained from reference TRBV7-2 and TRBJ2-7, is as follows: GAGVSQSPSNKVTEKGKDVELRCDPISGHTALYWYRQSLGQGLEFLIYFQGNSAPDKSGLPSDRFSAERTGGSVSTLTIQRTQQEDSAVYLCASSPRTMPYEQYFGPGTRLTVT.

To note about this clonotype: This may be a read error: a much more frequent sequence differs by one nucleotide. The CDR3 here is CASSPLSSHEQYF. DNA of the CDR3: TGTGCCAGCTCACCTCTCTCCTCCCACGAGCAGTACTTC. The gene calls are TRBV18 and TRBJ2-7; D is undetermined. The CDR3 is 13 amino acids. Germline V lookup: CDR1 KGHSH, CDR2 LQKENI.

The V gene is TRBV24-1, the J gene TRBJ2-6; D call uncertain. V dropped 4 bases and J dropped 0 bases, with 6 bases sitting between them. The germline CDR1 and CDR2 sequences are KGHDR and SFDVKD. The CDR3 sequence is 15 residues long. The CDR3 loop is CATSDSLSGANVLTF. The CDR3 nucleotides are TGTGCCACCAGTGACTCTCTCTCTGGGGCCAACGTCCTGACTTTC.

This clonotype was seen a single time. This rearrangement joins TRBV29-1 to TRBJ1-2, with D unresolved. The CDR3 sequence is 14 residues long. Trimming pared 1 base from V and 6 bases from J, leaving 15 bases between. CDR1 and CDR2 (germline): SQVTM, ANQGSEA. The DNA of the CDR3 is TGCAGCGTTGAAGTTCTCCTACTGGGGAATGGCTACACCTTC. Protein: CSVEVLLLGNGYTF.

This chain joins TRBV25-1 and TRBJ1-2; perhaps TRBD1 as D (5 bases). Germline-derived CDR1 and CDR2 are MGHDK and SYGVNS. This CDR3 comprises 17 residues. V was cut by 4 bases and J by 7 bases, with 25 bases left in between. The CDR3 sequence is CASSASPNTAGGVGYTF. DNA for the CDR3: TGTGCCAGCAGTGCTTCCCCGAACACCGCGGGGGGGGTTGGCTACACCTTC.

This clonotype was observed at least ten times. The chain links TRBV11-2 to TRBJ2-4; possible D gene TRBD2, 6 bases. V was pared by 5 bases and J by 6 bases, with 20 bases between. The CDR3 spans 16 residues. Germline lookup yields CDR1 SGHAT and CDR2 FQNNGV. The CDR3 nucleotides are TGTGCCAGCAGCCAGGCCCCCGGGGGTCCGGGAAACATTCAGTACTTC. It encodes CASSQAPGGPGNIQYF.

The chain has TRBV19 and TRBJ1-6; 8 nucleotides line up with TRBD1. The CDR3 length is 14 residues. V lost 7 bases, J lost 8 bases, and 7 bases stayed unmatched. Per the germline V gene, CDR1 is LNHDA and CDR2 is SQIVND (reference sequence). The CDR3, as DNA: TGTGCCAGTACTAGGGCGGGACAGGATTCACCCCTCCACTTT. Amino acids: CASTRAGQDSPLHF.

Comments on this clonotype: With a much larger clone just one base away, this may be a read error. This chain links TRBV24-1 with TRBJ1-6; 7 bases map to TRBD1. Trimming took 6 bases from V and 5 from J; bases not matched to a gene: 6. CDR1 KGHDR and CDR2 SFDVKD come from the germline V gene. This CDR3 is 15 amino acids long. This chain's CDR3 is CATSRNRGNNSPLHF. The CDR3 DNA is TGTGCCACCAGTCGAAACAGGGGCAATAATTCACCCCTCCACTTT.

This clonotype was observed a handful of times. The rearrangement joins TRBV5-6 to TRBJ1-5; 7 bases are shared with TRBD1. The J segment lost 7 bases and the V segment lost 10 bases, leaving 11 bases of the junction unmatched. The CDR3 spans 13 residues. Germline values: CDR1 SGHDT, CDR2 YYEEEE. CDR3 amino acids: CAGTQGGGQPQHF. The CDR3 DNA sequence: TGTGCCGGCACCCAGGGGGGGGGGCAGCCCCAGCATTTT.

In this sample, this clonotype turned up many times. The genes are TRBV7-3 and TRBJ2-2; D is ambiguous. The V gene lost 5 bases and the J gene lost 4 bases, with 8 bases spanning the gap. Germline lookup yields CDR1 SGHTA and CDR2 FQGTGA. The CDR3 has 13 residues. The CDR3 here is CASSRLVTGELFF. In DNA form, the CDR3 reads TGTGCCAGCAGCCGGCTGGTCACCGGGGAGCTGTTTTTT. The whole variable domain, remainder taken from reference TRBV7-3 and TRBJ2-2, is GAGVSQTPSNKVTEKGKYVELRCDPISGHTALYWYRQSLGQGPEFLIYFQGTGAADDSGLPNDRFFAVRPEGSVSTLKIQRTERGDSAVYLCASSRLVTGELFFGEGSRLTVL.

This clonotype was picked up many times. This chain joins TRBV5-1 and TRBJ1-2; D is ambiguous. Germline V lookup: CDR1 SGHRS, CDR2 YFSETQ. This CDR3 has 14 residues. V was clipped by 5 bases and J by 4 bases, with 15 bases between them. The CDR3 DNA reads as TGCGCCAGCAGTAACAACTCCGGTCGCTATGGCTACACCTTC. Protein sequence: CASSNNSGRYGYTF.

This clonotype has just one count. This may be a read error: a much more frequent sequence differs by one nucleotide. This chain links TRBV5-1 with TRBJ2-3, with D tentatively TRBD1 (5 bases). Germline V gene data show CDR1 as SGHRS and CDR2 as YFSETQ. This CDR3 region has 16 residues. The V end was cut by 3 bases, the J end by 5 bases, with 19 bases between. CDR3 loop: CASSSLRAQLVDTQYF. The CDR3 DNA sequence: TGCGCCAGCAGCTCCCTCAGGGCCCAGCTAGTAGATACGCAGTATTTT. Combining the CDR3 with reference TRBV5-1 and TRBJ2-3 gives the whole variable domain KAGVTQTPRYLIKTRGQQVTLSCSPISGHRSVSWYQQTPGQGLQFLFEYFSETQRNKGNFPGRFSGRQFSNSRSEMNVSTLELGDSALYLCASSSLRAQLVDTQYFGPGTRLTVL.

The DNA for the CDR3 is TGTGCCATCAGGCGGGATGGAGGTGGGGCCAACGTCCTGACTTTC. It yields the protein CAIRRDGGGANVLTF. This chain joins TRBV10-3 and TRBJ2-6, with D perhaps TRBD2 (6 bases). The ends were cut back, 6 bases at V and 3 bases at J, with 12 bases in the middle. CDR1 is ENHRY, CDR2 SYGVKD, per germline. CDR3 length: 15 residues.